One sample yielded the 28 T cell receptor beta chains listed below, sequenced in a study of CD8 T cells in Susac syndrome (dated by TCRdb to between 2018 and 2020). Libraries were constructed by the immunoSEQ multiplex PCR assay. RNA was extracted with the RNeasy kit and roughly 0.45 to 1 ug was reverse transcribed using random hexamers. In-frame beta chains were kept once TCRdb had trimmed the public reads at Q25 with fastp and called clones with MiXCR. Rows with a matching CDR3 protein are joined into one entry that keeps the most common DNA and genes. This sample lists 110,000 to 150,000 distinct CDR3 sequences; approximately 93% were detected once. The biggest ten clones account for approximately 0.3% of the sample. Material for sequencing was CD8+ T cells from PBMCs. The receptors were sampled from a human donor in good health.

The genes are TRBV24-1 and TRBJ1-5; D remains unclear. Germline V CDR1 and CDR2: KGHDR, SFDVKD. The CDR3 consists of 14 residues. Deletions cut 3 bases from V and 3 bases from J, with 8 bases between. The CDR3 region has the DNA TGTGCCACCAGTGATGTACAGTTCAATCAGCCCCAGCATTTT. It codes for CATSDVQFNQPQHF.

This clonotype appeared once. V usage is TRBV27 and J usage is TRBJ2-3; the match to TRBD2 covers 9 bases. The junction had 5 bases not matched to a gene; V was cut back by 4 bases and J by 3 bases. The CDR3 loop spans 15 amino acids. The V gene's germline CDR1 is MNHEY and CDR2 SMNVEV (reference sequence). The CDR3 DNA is TGTGCCAGCAGTTCAGCGGGAGGACGAACAGATACGCAGTATTTT. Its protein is CASSSAGGRTDTQYF.

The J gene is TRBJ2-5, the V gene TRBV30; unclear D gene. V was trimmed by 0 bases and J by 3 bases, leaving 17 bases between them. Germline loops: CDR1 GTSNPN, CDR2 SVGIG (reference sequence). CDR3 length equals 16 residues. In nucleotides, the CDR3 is TGTGCCTGGAGTGTGCCCGGACCACCCCGCGAAGAGACCCAGTACTTC. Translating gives CAWSVPGPPREETQYF.

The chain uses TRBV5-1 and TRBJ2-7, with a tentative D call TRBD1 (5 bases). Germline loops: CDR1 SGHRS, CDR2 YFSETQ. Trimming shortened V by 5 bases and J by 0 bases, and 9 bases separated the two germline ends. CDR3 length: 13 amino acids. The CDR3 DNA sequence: TGCGCCAGCAGGACAGAAACCTCCTACGAGCAGTACTTC. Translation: CASRTETSYEQYF.

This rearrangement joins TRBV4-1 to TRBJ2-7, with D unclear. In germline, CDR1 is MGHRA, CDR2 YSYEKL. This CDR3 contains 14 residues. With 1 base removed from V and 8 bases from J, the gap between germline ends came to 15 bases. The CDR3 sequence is CASSQVVPLDKQYF. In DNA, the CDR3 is TGCGCCAGCAGCCAAGTGGTGCCCTTAGACAAGCAGTACTTC.

Written as DNA, the CDR3 is TGCAGTGCTACGGCGGCTAGCGGAAGCTCCTACAATGAGCAGTTCTTC. Translating it yields CSATAASGSSYNEQFF. J is TRBJ2-1 and V is TRBV20-1; TRBD2 matches at 7 bases. The CDR3 is 16 amino acids. CDR1 and CDR2 (germline): DFQATT, SNEGSKA (reference sequence). V shed 4 bases and J 0 bases; nucleotides not matched to a gene: 9.

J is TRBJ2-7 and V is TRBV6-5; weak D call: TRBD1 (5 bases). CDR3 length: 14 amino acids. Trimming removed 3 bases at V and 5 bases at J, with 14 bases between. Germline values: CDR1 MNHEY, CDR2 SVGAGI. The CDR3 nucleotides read TGTGCCAGCAGTTATTACCAGGGTTTCCACGAGCAGTACTTC. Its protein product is CASSYYQGFHEQYF.

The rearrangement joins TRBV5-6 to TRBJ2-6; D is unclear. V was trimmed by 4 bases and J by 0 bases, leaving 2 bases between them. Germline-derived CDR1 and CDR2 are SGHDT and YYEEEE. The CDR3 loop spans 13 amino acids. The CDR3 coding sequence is TGTGCCAGCAGCACCTCTGGGGCCAACGTCCTGACTTTC. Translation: CASSTSGANVLTF. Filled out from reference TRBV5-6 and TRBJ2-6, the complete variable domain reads DAGVTQSPTHLIKTRGQQVTLRCSPKSGHDTVSWYQQALGQGPQFIFQYYEEEERQRGNFPDRFSGHQFPNYSSELNVNALLLGDSALYLCASSTSGANVLTFGAGSRLTVL.

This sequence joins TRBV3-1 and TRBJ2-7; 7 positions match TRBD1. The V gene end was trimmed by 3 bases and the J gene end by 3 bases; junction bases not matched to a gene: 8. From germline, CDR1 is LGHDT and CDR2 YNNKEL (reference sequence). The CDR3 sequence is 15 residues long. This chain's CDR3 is CASSHETGQNYEQYF. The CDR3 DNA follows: TGTGCCAGCAGCCACGAAACGGGACAGAACTACGAGCAGTACTTC.

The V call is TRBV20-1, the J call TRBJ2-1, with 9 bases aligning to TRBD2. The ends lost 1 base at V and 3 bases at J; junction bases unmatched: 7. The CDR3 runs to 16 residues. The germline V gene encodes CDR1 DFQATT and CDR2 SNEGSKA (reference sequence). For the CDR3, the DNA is TGCAGTGCTAGAGTTCCCCCTAGCGGGGACTACAATGAGCAGTTCTTC. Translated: CSARVPPSGDYNEQFF.

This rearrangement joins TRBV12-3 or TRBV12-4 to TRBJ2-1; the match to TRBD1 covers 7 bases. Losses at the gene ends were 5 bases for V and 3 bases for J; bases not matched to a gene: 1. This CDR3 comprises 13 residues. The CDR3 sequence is CASSGTVYNEQFF. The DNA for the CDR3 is TGTGCCAGCAGTGGGACAGTCTACAATGAGCAGTTCTTC.

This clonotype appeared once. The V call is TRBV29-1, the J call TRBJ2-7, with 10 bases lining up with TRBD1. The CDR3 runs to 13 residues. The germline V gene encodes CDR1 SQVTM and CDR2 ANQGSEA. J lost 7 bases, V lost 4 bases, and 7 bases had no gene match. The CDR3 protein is CSVGGQGVREQYF. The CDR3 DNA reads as TGCAGCGTTGGCGGACAGGGGGTCCGGGAGCAGTACTTC.

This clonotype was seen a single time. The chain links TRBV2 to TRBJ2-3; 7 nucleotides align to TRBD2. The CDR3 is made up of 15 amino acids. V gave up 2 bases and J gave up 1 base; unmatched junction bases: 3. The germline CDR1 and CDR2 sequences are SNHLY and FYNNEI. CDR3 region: CASSEQRGRTDTQYF. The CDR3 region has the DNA TGTGCCAGCAGTGAACAGCGGGGCCGCACAGATACGCAGTATTTT.

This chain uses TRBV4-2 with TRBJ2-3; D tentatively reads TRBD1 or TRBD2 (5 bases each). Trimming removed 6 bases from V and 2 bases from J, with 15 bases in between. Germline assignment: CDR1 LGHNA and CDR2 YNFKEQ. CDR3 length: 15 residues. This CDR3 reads CASRDRDGNTDTQYF. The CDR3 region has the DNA TGTGCCAGCAGGGACCGGGACGGGAACACAGATACGCAGTATTTT.

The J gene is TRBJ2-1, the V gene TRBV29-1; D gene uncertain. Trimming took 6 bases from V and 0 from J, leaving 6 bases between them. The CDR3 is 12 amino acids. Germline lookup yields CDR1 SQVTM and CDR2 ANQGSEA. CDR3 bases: TGCAGCGTCCCGGTCTCCTACAATGAGCAGTTCTTC. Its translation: CSVPVSYNEQFF.

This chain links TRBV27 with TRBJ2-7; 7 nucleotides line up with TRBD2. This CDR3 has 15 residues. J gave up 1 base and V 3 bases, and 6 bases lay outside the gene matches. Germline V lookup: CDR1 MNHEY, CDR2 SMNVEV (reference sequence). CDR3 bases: TGTGCCAGCAGTTTCCAGCGGGGTCCTTCCTACGAGCAGTACTTC. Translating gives CASSFQRGPSYEQYF.

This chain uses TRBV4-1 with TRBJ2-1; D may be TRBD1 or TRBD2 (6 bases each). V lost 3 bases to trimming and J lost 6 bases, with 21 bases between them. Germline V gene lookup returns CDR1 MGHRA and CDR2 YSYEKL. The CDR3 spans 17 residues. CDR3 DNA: TGCGCCAGCAGCCACCGCGGAGGGGGTATAGGGGGCAATGAGCAGTTCTTC. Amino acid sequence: CASSHRGGGIGGNEQFF.

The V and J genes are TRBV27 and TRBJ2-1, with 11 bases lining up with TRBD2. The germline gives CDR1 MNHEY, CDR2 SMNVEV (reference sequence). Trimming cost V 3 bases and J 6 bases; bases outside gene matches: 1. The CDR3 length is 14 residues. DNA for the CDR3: TGTGCCAGCAGTTTCCTAGCGGGAGGCAATGAGCAGTTCTTC. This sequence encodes CASSFLAGGNEQFF.

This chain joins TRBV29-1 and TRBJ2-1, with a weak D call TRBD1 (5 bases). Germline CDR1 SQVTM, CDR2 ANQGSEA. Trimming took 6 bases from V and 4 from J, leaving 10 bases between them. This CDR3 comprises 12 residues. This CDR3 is CSVPTVYNEQFF. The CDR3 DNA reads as TGCAGCGTCCCGACAGTATACAATGAGCAGTTCTTC.

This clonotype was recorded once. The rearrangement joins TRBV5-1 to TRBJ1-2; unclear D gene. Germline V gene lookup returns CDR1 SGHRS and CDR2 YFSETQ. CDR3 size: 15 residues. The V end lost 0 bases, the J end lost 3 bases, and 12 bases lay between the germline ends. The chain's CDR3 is CASSLEGSVDYGYTF. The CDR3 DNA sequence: TGCGCCAGCAGCTTGGAAGGCAGTGTGGACTATGGCTACACCTTC.

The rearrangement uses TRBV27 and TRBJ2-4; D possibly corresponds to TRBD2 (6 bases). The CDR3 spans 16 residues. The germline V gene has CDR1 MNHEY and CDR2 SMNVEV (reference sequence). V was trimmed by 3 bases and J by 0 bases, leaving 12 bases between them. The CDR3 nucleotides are TGTGCCAGCAGTTTGATAGCGGATCTAGCCAAAAACATTCAGTACTTC. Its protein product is CASSLIADLAKNIQYF.

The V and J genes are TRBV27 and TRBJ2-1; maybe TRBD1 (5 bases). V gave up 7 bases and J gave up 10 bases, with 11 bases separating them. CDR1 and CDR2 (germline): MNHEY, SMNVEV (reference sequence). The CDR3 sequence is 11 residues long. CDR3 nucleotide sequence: TGTGCCAGCACAAGGGGTGTGGAGCAGTTCTTC. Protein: CASTRGVEQFF.

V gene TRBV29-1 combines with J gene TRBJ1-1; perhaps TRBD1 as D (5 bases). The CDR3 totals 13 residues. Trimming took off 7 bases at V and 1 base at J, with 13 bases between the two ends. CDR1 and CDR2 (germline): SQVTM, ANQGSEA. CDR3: CSGGEGKNTEAFF. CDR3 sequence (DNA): TGCAGCGGGGGTGAGGGGAAGAACACTGAAGCTTTCTTT.

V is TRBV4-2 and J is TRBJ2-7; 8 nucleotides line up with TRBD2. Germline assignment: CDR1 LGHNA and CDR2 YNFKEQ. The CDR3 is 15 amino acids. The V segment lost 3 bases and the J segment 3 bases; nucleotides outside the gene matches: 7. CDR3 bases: TGTGCCAGCAGCCAGGAGAGCGGGAGTCTCTACGAGCAGTACTTC. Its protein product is CASSQESGSLYEQYF.

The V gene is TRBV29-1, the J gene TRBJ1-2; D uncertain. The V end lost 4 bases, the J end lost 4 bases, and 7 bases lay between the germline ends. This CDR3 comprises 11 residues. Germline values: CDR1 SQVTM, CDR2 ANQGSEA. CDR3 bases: TGCAGCGTTGTACAGACCTATGGCTACACCTTC. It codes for CSVVQTYGYTF.

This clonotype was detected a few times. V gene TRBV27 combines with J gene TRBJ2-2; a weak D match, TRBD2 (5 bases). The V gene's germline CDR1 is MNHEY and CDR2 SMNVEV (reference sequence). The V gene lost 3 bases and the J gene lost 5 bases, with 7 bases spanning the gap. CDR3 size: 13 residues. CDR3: CASSLRLTGELFF. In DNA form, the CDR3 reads TGTGCCAGCAGTTTGAGACTAACCGGGGAGCTGTTTTTT.

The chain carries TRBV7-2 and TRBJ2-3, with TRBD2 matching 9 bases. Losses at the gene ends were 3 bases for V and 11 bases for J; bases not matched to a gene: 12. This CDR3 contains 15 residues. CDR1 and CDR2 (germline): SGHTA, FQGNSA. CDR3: CASSFPGTSSFEQYF. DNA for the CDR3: TGTGCCAGCAGCTTCCCCGGGACTAGCTCATTTGAGCAGTATTTT.

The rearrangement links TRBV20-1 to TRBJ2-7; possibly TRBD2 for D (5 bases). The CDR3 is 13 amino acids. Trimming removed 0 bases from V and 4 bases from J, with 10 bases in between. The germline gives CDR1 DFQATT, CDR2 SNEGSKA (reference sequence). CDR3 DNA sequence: TGCAGTGCTAGAGATGTGGACTCGTACGAGCAGTACTTC. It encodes CSARDVDSYEQYF.